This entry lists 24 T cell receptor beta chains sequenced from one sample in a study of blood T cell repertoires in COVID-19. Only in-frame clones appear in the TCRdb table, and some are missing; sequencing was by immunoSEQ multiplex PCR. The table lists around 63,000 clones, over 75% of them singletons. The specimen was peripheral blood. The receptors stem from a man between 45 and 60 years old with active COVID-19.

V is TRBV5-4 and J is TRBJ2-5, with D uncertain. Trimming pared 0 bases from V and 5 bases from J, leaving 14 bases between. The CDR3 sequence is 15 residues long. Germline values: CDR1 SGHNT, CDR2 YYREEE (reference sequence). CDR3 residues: CASSLGLSLDETQYF. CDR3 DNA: TGTGCCAGCAGCTTGGGACTTTCCCTAGACGAGACCCAGTACTTC.

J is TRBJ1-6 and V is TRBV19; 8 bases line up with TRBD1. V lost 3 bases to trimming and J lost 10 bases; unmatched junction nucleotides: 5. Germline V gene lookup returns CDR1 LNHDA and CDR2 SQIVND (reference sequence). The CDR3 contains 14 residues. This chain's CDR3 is CASSIGTGKSPLHF. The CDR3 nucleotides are TGTGCCAGTAGTATCGGGACAGGAAAGTCACCCCTCCACTTT.

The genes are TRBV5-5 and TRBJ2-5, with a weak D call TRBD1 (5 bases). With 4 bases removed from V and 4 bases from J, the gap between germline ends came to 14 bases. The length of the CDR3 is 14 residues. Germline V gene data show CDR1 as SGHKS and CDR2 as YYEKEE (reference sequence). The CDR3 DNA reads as TGTGCCAGCAGCCTCAGACAGTTGGGAGAGACCCAGTACTTC. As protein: CASSLRQLGETQYF.

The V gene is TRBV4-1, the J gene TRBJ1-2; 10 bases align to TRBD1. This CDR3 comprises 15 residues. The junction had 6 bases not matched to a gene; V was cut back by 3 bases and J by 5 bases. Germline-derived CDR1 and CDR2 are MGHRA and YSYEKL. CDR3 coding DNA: TGCGCCAGCAGCCAGGGACCGGGACAGGGGTATGGCTACACCTTC. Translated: CASSQGPGQGYGYTF.

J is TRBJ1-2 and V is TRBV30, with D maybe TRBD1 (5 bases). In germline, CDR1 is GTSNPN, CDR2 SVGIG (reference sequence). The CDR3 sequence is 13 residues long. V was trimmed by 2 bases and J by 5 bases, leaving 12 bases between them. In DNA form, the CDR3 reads TGTGCCTGGAGTAAGGGGATCGTATATGGCTACACCTTC. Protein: CAWSKGIVYGYTF.

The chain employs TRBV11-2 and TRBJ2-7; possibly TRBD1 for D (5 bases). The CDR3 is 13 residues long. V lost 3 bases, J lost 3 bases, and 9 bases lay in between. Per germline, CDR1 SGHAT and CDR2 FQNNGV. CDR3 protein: CASSFYQGYEQYF. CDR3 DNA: TGTGCCAGCAGCTTTTATCAGGGCTACGAGCAGTACTTC. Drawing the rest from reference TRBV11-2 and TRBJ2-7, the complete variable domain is EAGVAQSPRYKIIEKRQSVAFWCNPISGHATLYWYQQILGQGPKLLIQFQNNGVVDDSQLPKDRFSAERLKGVDSTLKIQPAKLEDSAVYLCASSFYQGYEQYFGPGTRLTVT.

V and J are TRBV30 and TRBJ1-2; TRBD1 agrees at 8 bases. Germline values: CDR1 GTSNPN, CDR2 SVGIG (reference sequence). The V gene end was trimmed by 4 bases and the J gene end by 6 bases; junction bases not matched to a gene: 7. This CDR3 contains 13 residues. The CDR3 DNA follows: TGTGCCTGGACGACTTGGACAGGGCATGGCTACACCTTC. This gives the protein CAWTTWTGHGYTF.

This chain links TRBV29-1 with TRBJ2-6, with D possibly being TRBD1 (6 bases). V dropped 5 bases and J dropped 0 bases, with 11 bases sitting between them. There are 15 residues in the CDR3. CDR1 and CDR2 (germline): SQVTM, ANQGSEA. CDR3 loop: CSVLQGSSGANVLTF. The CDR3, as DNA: TGCAGCGTTCTCCAGGGGTCCTCTGGGGCCAACGTCCTGACTTTC.

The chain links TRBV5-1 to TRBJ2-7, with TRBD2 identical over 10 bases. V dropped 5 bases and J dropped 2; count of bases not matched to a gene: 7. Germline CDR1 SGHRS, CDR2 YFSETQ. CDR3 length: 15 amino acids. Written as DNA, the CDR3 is TGCGCCAGCAGTCCTACTAGCGGGGACACCTACGAGCAGTACTTC. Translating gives CASSPTSGDTYEQYF.

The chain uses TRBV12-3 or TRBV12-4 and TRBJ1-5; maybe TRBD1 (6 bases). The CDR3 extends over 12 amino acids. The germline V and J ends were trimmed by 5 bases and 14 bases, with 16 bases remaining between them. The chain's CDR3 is CASSGSQGFKHF. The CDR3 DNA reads TGTGCCAGCAGTGGAAGTCAGGGGTTCAAGCATTTT.

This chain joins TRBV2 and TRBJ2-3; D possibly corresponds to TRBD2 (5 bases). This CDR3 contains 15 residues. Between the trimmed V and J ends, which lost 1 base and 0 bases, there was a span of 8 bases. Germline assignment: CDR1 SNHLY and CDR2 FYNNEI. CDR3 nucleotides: TGTGCCAGCAGTGAAGGAGGGAGTAGCACAGATACGCAGTATTTT. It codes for CASSEGGSSTDTQYF.

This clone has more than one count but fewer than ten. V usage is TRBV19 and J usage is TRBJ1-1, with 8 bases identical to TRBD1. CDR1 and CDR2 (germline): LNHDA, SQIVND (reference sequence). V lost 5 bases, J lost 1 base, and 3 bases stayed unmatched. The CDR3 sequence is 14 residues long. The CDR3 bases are TGTGCCAGTAGTCGGACAGGGACGAACACTGAAGCTTTCTTT. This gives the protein CASSRTGTNTEAFF.

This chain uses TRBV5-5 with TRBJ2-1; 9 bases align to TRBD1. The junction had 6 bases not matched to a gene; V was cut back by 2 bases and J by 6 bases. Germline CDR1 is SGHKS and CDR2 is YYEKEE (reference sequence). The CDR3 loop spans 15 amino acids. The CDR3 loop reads CASSFGDRVINEQFF. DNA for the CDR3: TGTGCCAGCAGCTTTGGGGACAGGGTTATCAATGAGCAGTTCTTC. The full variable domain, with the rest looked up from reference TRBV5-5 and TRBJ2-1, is DAGVTQSPTHLIKTRGQQVTLRCSPISGHKSVSWYQQVLGQGPQFIFQYYEKEERGRGNFPDRFSARQFPNYSSELNVNALLLGDSALYLCASSFGDRVINEQFFGPGTRLTVL.

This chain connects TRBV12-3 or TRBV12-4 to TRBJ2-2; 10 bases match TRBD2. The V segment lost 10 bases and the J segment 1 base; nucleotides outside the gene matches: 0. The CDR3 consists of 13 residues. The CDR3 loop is CATSGGNTGELFF. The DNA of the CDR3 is TGTGCCACTAGCGGGGGGAACACCGGGGAGCTGTTTTTT.

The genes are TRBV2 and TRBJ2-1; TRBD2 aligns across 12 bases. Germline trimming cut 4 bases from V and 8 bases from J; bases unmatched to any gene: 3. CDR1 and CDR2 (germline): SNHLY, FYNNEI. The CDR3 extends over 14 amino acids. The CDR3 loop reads CASSVTSGGYEQFF. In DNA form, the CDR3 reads TGTGCCAGCAGTGTGACTAGCGGGGGCTATGAGCAGTTCTTC.

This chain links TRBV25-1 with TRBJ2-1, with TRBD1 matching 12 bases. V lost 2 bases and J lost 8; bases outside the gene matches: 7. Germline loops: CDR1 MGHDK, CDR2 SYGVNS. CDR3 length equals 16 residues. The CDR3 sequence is CASSETGTGGLDEQFF. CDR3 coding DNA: TGTGCCAGCAGTGAAACCGGGACAGGGGGCCTTGATGAGCAGTTCTTC.

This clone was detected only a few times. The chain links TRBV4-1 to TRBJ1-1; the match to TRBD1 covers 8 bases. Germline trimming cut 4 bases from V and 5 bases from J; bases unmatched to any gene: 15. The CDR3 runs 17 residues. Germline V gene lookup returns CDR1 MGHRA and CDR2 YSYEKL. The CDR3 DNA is TGCGCCAGCAGCCTCAGGGGATCAGGGGGCGAGAGAACTGAAGCTTTCTTT. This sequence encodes CASSLRGSGGERTEAFF.

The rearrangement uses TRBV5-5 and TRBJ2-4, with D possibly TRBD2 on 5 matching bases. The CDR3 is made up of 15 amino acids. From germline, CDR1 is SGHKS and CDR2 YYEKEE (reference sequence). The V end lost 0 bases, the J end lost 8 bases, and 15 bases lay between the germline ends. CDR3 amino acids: CASSLDSGSWDIQYF. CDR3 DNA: TGTGCCAGCAGCTTGGATTCGGGAAGCTGGGACATTCAGTACTTC.

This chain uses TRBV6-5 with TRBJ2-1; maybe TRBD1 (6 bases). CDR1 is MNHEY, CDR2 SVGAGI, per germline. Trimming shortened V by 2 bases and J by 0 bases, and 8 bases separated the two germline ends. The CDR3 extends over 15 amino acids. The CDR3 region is CASSYDRSSYNEQFF. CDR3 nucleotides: TGTGCCAGCAGTTACGACAGGAGCTCCTACAATGAGCAGTTCTTC.

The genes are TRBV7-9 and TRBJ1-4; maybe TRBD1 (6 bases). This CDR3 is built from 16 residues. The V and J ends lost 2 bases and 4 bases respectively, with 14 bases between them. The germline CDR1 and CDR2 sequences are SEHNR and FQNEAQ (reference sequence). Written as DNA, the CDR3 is TGTGCCAGCAGCTTAAAACGGACAGACCGTAATGAAAAACTGTTTTTT. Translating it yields CASSLKRTDRNEKLFF.

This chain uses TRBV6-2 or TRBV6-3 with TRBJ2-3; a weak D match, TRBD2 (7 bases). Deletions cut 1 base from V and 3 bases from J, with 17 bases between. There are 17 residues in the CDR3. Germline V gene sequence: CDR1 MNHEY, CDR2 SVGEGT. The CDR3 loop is CASSYWSGGGATDTQYF. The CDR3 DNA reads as TGTGCCAGCAGTTACTGGTCAGGAGGGGGGGCGACAGATACGCAGTATTTT.

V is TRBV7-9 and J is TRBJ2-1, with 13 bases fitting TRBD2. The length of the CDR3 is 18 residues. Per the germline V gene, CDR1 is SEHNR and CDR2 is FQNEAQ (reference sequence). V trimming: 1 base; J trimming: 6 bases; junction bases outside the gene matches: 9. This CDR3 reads CASSLDHPGLAGANEQFF. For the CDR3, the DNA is TGTGCCAGCAGCTTAGACCATCCCGGACTAGCGGGGGCCAATGAGCAGTTCTTC.

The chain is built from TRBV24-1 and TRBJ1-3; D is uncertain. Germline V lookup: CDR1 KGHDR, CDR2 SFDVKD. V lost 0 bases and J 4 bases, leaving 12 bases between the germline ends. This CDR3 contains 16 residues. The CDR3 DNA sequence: TGTGCCACCAGTGATTTGATGTGCAGGATGGGAAACACCATATATTTT. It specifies CATSDLMCRMGNTIYF.

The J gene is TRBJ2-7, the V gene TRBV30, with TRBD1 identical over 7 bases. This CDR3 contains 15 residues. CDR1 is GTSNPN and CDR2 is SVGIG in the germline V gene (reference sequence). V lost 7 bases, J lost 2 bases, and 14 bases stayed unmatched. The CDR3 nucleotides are TGTGCCTTGGAGCCGGGACAGCCCAAGGCCTACGAGCAGTACTTC. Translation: CALEPGQPKAYEQYF.